A selection of T cell receptor beta chains follows, all from one sample in a study of HIV-infected patients and healthy controls. TCRdb re-derived calls from the 5' RACE reads in MiXCR, one entry per CDR3 protein. Among over 7,500 distinct CDR3 sequences listed, 5% to 6.5% were seen once. Sequenced material: blood, taken before antiretroviral therapy. Receptors were obtained from an adult with HIV infection. Both conserved end residues are part of each CDR3. The order of the fields is J gene, D gene, V gene, clone size, CDR3 DNA, CDR3 protein. A D gene is named only where the DNA matches it firmly. Only some rows state a clone size, as once, few, many or a class for expanded clones.

j_gene: TRBJ2-2
d_gene: TRBD1
v_gene: TRBV6-6
abundance: many
CDR3nt: TGTGCCAGCAGTTACCCCTGGACAGGGCCGAACACCGGGGAGCTGTTTTTT
CDR3aa: CASSYPWTGPNTGELFF

j_gene: TRBJ2-1
d_gene: TRBD2
v_gene: TRBV19
abundance: medium-sized
CDR3nt: TGTGCCAGCAGGCAGGCGTCCTCGGGAGGTGAGCAGTTCTTC
CDR3aa: CASRQASSGGEQFF

j_gene: TRBJ1-1
d_gene: -
v_gene: TRBV2
abundance: many
CDR3nt: TGTGCCAGCAGGAAAGGGGATGTGGGGCTAGAAGCTTTCTTT
CDR3aa: CASRKGDVGLEAFF

j_gene: TRBJ2-3
d_gene: TRBD2
v_gene: TRBV7-6
abundance: many
CDR3nt: TGTGCCAGCAGCTTGCTAGCGGTGATCTCCACAGATACGCAGTATTTT
CDR3aa: CASSLLAVISTDTQYF

j_gene: TRBJ2-2
d_gene: -
v_gene: TRBV7-6
abundance: many
CDR3nt: TGTGCCAGCAGCTCCCGGGGGAGACTTTACACCGGGGAGCTGTTTTTT
CDR3aa: CASSSRGRLYTGELFF

j_gene: TRBJ2-1
d_gene: -
v_gene: TRBV4-2
abundance: few
CDR3nt: TGTGCCAGCGTTGGGGGTAGGGCCTACAATGAGCAGTTCTTC
CDR3aa: CASVGGRAYNEQFF

j_gene: TRBJ1-1
d_gene: -
v_gene: TRBV25-1
abundance: many
CDR3nt: TGTGCCAGCAGTGAGCCCCAGGGGATGAACACTGAAGCTTTCTTT
CDR3aa: CASSEPQGMNTEAFF

j_gene: TRBJ1-2
d_gene: -
v_gene: TRBV12-3/TRBV12-4
abundance: many
CDR3nt: TGTGCCAGCAGTTTGGACGGCGTGCCAGGAGAGGATGGCTACACCTTC
CDR3aa: CASSLDGVPGEDGYTF

j_gene: TRBJ2-5
d_gene: -
v_gene: TRBV7-2
abundance: few
CDR3nt: TGTGCCAGCAGCTTAGGGGGAGGGACCCAGTACTTC
CDR3aa: CASSLGGGTQYF

j_gene: TRBJ1-4
d_gene: TRBD1
v_gene: TRBV6-5
abundance: -
CDR3nt: TGTGCCAGCAGCACGGCCCGGACAGGATTTGAAAAACTGTTTTTT
CDR3aa: CASSTARTGFEKLFF

j_gene: TRBJ2-7
d_gene: -
v_gene: TRBV24-1
abundance: many
CDR3nt: TGTGCCACCAGCAACAGGGATATCTCCTACGAGCAGTACTTC
CDR3aa: CATSNRDISYEQYF

j_gene: TRBJ2-5
d_gene: -
v_gene: TRBV12-3/TRBV12-4
abundance: -
CDR3nt: TGTGCCAGCAGTCGGAATGGGGAGACCCAGTACTTC
CDR3aa: CASSRNGETQYF

j_gene: TRBJ2-7
d_gene: TRBD2
v_gene: TRBV3-1
abundance: many
CDR3nt: TGTGCCAGCAGCCACGGGGGGTCCTACGAGCAGTACTTC
CDR3aa: CASSHGGSYEQYF

j_gene: TRBJ2-3
d_gene: -
v_gene: TRBV7-2
abundance: medium-sized
CDR3nt: TGTGCCAGCAGCCCCCGGGTCCTGGGTGGCACAGATACGCAGTATTTT
CDR3aa: CASSPRVLGGTDTQYF

j_gene: TRBJ2-1
d_gene: -
v_gene: TRBV7-9
abundance: medium-sized
CDR3nt: TGTGCCAGCGCGGGTGGAGGCTCCTACAATGAGCAGTTCTTC
CDR3aa: CASAGGGSYNEQFF

j_gene: TRBJ1-1
d_gene: -
v_gene: TRBV7-2
abundance: many
CDR3nt: TGTGCCAGCAGCTTCTATCGGAGCACTGAAGCTTTCTTT
CDR3aa: CASSFYRSTEAFF

j_gene: TRBJ2-3
d_gene: TRBD1
v_gene: TRBV9
abundance: medium-sized
CDR3nt: TGTGCCAGCAGACCGATACAGGGGGACCGGGCAGATACGCAGTATTTT
CDR3aa: CASRPIQGDRADTQYF

j_gene: TRBJ1-1
d_gene: TRBD1
v_gene: TRBV6-2/TRBV6-3
abundance: many
CDR3nt: TGTGCCAGCAGTTACCTGACAGGGTCAGTGGTCACTGAAGCTTTCTTT
CDR3aa: CASSYLTGSVVTEAFF

j_gene: TRBJ2-3
d_gene: TRBD2
v_gene: TRBV5-1
abundance: many
CDR3nt: TGCGCCAGCAGCTACAAGACTAGCCCCCCAGATACGCAGTATTTT
CDR3aa: CASSYKTSPPDTQYF

j_gene: TRBJ1-6
d_gene: -
v_gene: TRBV27
abundance: many
CDR3nt: TGTGCCAGCAGTTTATTAGGGGATTCACCCCTCCACTTT
CDR3aa: CASSLLGDSPLHF

j_gene: TRBJ2-1
d_gene: -
v_gene: TRBV5-1
abundance: medium-sized
CDR3nt: TGCGCCAGCAGAGTGGCCCAAAGTGAGCAGTTCTTC
CDR3aa: CASRVAQSEQFF

j_gene: TRBJ2-3
d_gene: -
v_gene: TRBV5-6
abundance: medium-sized
CDR3nt: TGTGCCAGCAGCTTATCTCCCGGGAGAACCACAGATACGCAGTATTTT
CDR3aa: CASSLSPGRTTDTQYF

j_gene: TRBJ2-3
d_gene: TRBD2
v_gene: TRBV3-1
abundance: many
CDR3nt: TGTGCCAGCAAACCGGGACTAGCGGGGACCCACAGCGATACGCAGTATTTT
CDR3aa: CASKPGLAGTHSDTQYF

j_gene: TRBJ1-1
d_gene: TRBD1
v_gene: TRBV7-9
abundance: many
CDR3nt: TGTGCCAGCAGCCTTCTCCAGGGGGCCACTGAAGCTTTCTTT
CDR3aa: CASSLLQGATEAFF

j_gene: TRBJ1-1
d_gene: -
v_gene: TRBV7-2
abundance: few
CDR3nt: TGTGCCAGCAGCTTATTGAACGCTGAGAACACTGAAGCTTTCTTT
CDR3aa: CASSLLNAENTEAFF

j_gene: TRBJ2-7
d_gene: TRBD1
v_gene: TRBV2
abundance: many
CDR3nt: TGTGCCAGCAGTGAGGGACAGGGCGAGGACGAGCAGTACTTC
CDR3aa: CASSEGQGEDEQYF

j_gene: TRBJ2-1
d_gene: -
v_gene: TRBV6-1
abundance: many
CDR3nt: TGTGCCAGCAGTGAAGTGAGTAGCTGGGCATATGAGCAGTTCTTC
CDR3aa: CASSEVSSWAYEQFF

j_gene: TRBJ1-1
d_gene: -
v_gene: TRBV5-1
abundance: few
CDR3nt: TGCGCCAGCAGCTTCAAGGGCGAGAACACTGAAGCTTTCTTT
CDR3aa: CASSFKGENTEAFF

j_gene: TRBJ1-4
d_gene: TRBD1
v_gene: TRBV5-4
abundance: many
CDR3nt: TGTGCCAGCAGCTTACCCGGGACAGGGAATGAAAAACTGTTTTTT
CDR3aa: CASSLPGTGNEKLFF

j_gene: TRBJ1-1
d_gene: -
v_gene: TRBV6-6
abundance: few
CDR3nt: TGTGCCAGCAGTTACTCCGGAGGCACTGAAGCTTTCTTT
CDR3aa: CASSYSGGTEAFF

j_gene: TRBJ2-1
d_gene: TRBD1
v_gene: TRBV29-1
abundance: few
CDR3nt: TGCAGCGTTGAGGGACAGGGGGGCAATGAGCAGTTCTTC
CDR3aa: CSVEGQGGNEQFF

j_gene: TRBJ2-3
d_gene: -
v_gene: TRBV2
abundance: many
CDR3nt: TGTGCCAGCAATCCCGGTAGGGATACGCAGTATTTT
CDR3aa: CASNPGRDTQYF

j_gene: TRBJ2-5
d_gene: TRBD2
v_gene: TRBV2
abundance: many
CDR3nt: TGTGCCAGCATCTTAGCGGGGTCTGAAGAGACCCAGTACTTC
CDR3aa: CASILAGSEETQYF

j_gene: TRBJ2-1
d_gene: TRBD2
v_gene: TRBV3-1
abundance: many
CDR3nt: TGTGCCAGCAGCTCCTATCCGACTAGCGGGGATTACAATGAGCAGTTCTTC
CDR3aa: CASSSYPTSGDYNEQFF

j_gene: TRBJ2-1
d_gene: TRBD2
v_gene: TRBV7-8
abundance: many
CDR3nt: TGTGCCAGCAGCTTAGTGGCGGGGGGGCACAATGAGCAGTTCTTC
CDR3aa: CASSLVAGGHNEQFF

j_gene: TRBJ2-1
d_gene: TRBD2
v_gene: TRBV18
abundance: many
CDR3nt: TGTGCCAGCTCACCTTCGAGAGCGGGGGGGTCCTACAATGAGCAGTTCTTC
CDR3aa: CASSPSRAGGSYNEQFF

j_gene: TRBJ1-2
d_gene: TRBD1
v_gene: TRBV6-6
abundance: many
CDR3nt: TGTGCCAGCAGCCCCGGGGGGACAGCTAACTATGGCTACACCTTC
CDR3aa: CASSPGGTANYGYTF

j_gene: TRBJ1-6
d_gene: -
v_gene: TRBV6-5
abundance: medium-sized
CDR3nt: TGTGCCAGCAGTTACTCGATCGGCAGGGACCGTAATTCACCCCTCCACTTT
CDR3aa: CASSYSIGRDRNSPLHF

j_gene: TRBJ1-2
d_gene: -
v_gene: TRBV19
abundance: many
CDR3nt: TGTGCCAGTAGTATCGGCGAGGGAGGTCATGGCTACACCTTC
CDR3aa: CASSIGEGGHGYTF

j_gene: TRBJ2-7
d_gene: -
v_gene: TRBV12-3/TRBV12-4
abundance: -
CDR3nt: TGTGCCAGCAGTCCTCGGGGACGGGTACTCTCCTACGAGCAGTACTTC
CDR3aa: CASSPRGRVLSYEQYF

j_gene: TRBJ1-6
d_gene: -
v_gene: TRBV21-1
abundance: many
CDR3nt: TGTGCCAGCCTGCCAAAGACAGGGATTTATAATTCACCCCTCCACTTT
CDR3aa: CASLPKTGIYNSPLHF

j_gene: TRBJ2-5
d_gene: -
v_gene: TRBV6-6
abundance: many
CDR3nt: TGTGCCAGCACCGGTTGGGGCAGGACGAAAGAGACCCAGTACTTC
CDR3aa: CASTGWGRTKETQYF

j_gene: TRBJ2-1
d_gene: -
v_gene: TRBV4-2
abundance: many
CDR3nt: TGTGCCAGCAGCCAACTGCGTTCCGCGGGGCAGTTCTTC
CDR3aa: CASSQLRSAGQFF

j_gene: TRBJ2-1
d_gene: -
v_gene: TRBV7-8
abundance: many
CDR3nt: TGTGCCAGCAGCTTAGCGGACAACAATGAGCAGTTCTTC
CDR3aa: CASSLADNNEQFF

j_gene: TRBJ2-3
d_gene: TRBD1
v_gene: TRBV7-6
abundance: medium-sized
CDR3nt: TGTGCCAGCAGCTTAGGGACAGGGCCCACAGATACGCAGTATTTT
CDR3aa: CASSLGTGPTDTQYF

j_gene: TRBJ1-1
d_gene: -
v_gene: TRBV20-1
abundance: many
CDR3nt: TGCAGTGCAACGAGGGGGTCTGCGGACACTGAAGCTTTCTTT
CDR3aa: CSATRGSADTEAFF

j_gene: TRBJ2-3
d_gene: TRBD2
v_gene: TRBV9
abundance: many
CDR3nt: TGTGCCAGCAGCCCGCACTCGGGGGGAGAGGGCACAGATACGCAGTATTTT
CDR3aa: CASSPHSGGEGTDTQYF

j_gene: TRBJ2-3
d_gene: -
v_gene: TRBV6-6
abundance: medium-sized
CDR3nt: TGTGCCAGCAGTTACCAGCGGGGCAGGGGAGATACGCAGTATTTT
CDR3aa: CASSYQRGRGDTQYF

j_gene: TRBJ2-7
d_gene: -
v_gene: TRBV20-1
abundance: medium-sized
CDR3nt: TGCAGTGCTAGAGTTCGTTTGGGACTTAACTACGAGCAGTACTTC
CDR3aa: CSARVRLGLNYEQYF

j_gene: TRBJ1-4
d_gene: -
v_gene: TRBV6-5
abundance: many
CDR3nt: TGTGCCAGCAGTTACTCCCCCGGGGAGGCTAATGAAAAACTGTTTTTT
CDR3aa: CASSYSPGEANEKLFF

j_gene: TRBJ2-2
d_gene: TRBD1
v_gene: TRBV10-2
abundance: -
CDR3nt: TGCGCCAGCAGTTGGTGGGGGACAGCCGGGGAGCTGTTTTTT
CDR3aa: CASSWWGTAGELFF

j_gene: TRBJ2-7
d_gene: -
v_gene: TRBV25-1
abundance: many
CDR3nt: TGTGCCAGCAGTGACCGACAGGATTCCTACGAGCAGTACTTC
CDR3aa: CASSDRQDSYEQYF

j_gene: TRBJ1-2
d_gene: TRBD1
v_gene: TRBV20-1
abundance: few
CDR3nt: TGCAGTGCTAGGGGGACAGGGGGCGCCTATGGCTACACCTTC
CDR3aa: CSARGTGGAYGYTF